These 4 T cell receptor beta chains share one sample of origin, sequenced in a study of T cells in Graves' hyperthyroidism and ophthalmopathy. RNA transcripts served as the template for amplifying TCR beta CDR3 regions. The TCR CDR3 was amplified in a first-round RT-PCR using the HTBI primer set. TCRdb used MiXCR to reprocess the multiplex PCR reads, holding one entry per CDR3 protein. The sample carries about 510,000 distinct CDR3 sequences, around 15% recorded once. Source material: blood. These receptors all come from a woman between 40 and 50 years old with Graves' hyperthyroidism.

This clonotype was observed at least ten times. The chain recombines TRBV30 with TRBJ2-3, with D tentatively TRBD1 or TRBD2 (5 bases each). The CDR3 has 13 residues. V was shortened by 2 bases and J by 3 bases, with 9 bases between the two germline ends. Germline V CDR1 and CDR2: GTSNPN, SVGIG (reference sequence). This CDR3 is CAWSRGDTDTQYF. Here the CDR3 DNA reads TGTGCCTGGAGTAGGGGAGATACAGATACGCAGTATTTT.

In its sample, this clonotype was seen many times. J is TRBJ1-1 and V is TRBV30; 7 bases are shared with TRBD1. The length of the CDR3 is 14 residues. V was clipped by 2 bases and J by 0 bases; unmatched bases: 3. Germline assignment: CDR1 GTSNPN and CDR2 SVGIG (reference sequence). The DNA of the CDR3 is TGTGCCTGGAGTCGGGACAGCTTGAACACTGAAGCTTTCTTT. Protein product: CAWSRDSLNTEAFF.

The chain has TRBV3-1 and TRBJ2-7; 8 nucleotides agree with TRBD2. The CDR3 extends over 15 amino acids. Germline CDR1 is LGHDT and CDR2 is YNNKEL (reference sequence). The V and J ends lost 1 base and 2 bases, in that order; junction bases with no gene match: 4. The CDR3 spells CASSQGREAPYEQYF. The CDR3 nucleotides are TGTGCCAGCAGCCAAGGGCGGGAGGCTCCCTACGAGCAGTACTTC.

At least ten counts were recorded for this clonotype. V gene TRBV28 combines with J gene TRBJ2-7; D tentatively reads TRBD1 or TRBD2 (5 bases each). This CDR3 comprises 15 residues. Germline CDR1 is MDHEN and CDR2 is SYDVKM. V lost 6 bases, J lost 1 base, and 16 bases lay in between. CDR3 in amino acids: CASSPGATSSYEQYF. Here the CDR3 DNA reads TGTGCCAGCAGCCCTGGGGCTACTAGTTCCTACGAGCAGTACTTC.